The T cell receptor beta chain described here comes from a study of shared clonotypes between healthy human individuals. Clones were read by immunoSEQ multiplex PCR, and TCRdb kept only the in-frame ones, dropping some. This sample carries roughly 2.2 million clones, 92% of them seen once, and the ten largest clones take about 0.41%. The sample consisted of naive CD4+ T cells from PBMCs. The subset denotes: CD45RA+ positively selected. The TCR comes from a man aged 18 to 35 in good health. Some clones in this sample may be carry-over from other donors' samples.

The CDR3 nucleotides read TGCGCCAGCAGTAGAGACAGGACCCTCTACGAGCAGTACTTC. It specifies CASSRDRTLYEQYF. The genes are TRBV4-1 and TRBJ2-7, with D maybe TRBD1 (6 bases). Trimming stripped 6 bases from V and 3 bases from J, with 15 bases between. CDR1 and CDR2 from the germline V gene are MGHRA and YSYEKL. The CDR3 contains 14 residues.